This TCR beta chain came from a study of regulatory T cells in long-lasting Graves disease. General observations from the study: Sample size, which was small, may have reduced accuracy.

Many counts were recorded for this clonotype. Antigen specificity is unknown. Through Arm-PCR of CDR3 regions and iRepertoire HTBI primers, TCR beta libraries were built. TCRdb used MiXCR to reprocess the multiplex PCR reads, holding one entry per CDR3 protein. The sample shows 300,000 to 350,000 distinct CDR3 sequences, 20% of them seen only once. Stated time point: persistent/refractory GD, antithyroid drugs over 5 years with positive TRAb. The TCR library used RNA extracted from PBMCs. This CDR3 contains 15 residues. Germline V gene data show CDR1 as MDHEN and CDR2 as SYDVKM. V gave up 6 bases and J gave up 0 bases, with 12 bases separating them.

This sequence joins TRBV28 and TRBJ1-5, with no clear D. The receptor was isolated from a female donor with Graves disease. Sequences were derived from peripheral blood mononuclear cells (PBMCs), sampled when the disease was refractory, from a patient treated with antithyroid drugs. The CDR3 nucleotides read TGTGCCAGCAGCACCCCGGAGGGTAGCAATCAGCCCCAGCATTTT. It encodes CASSTPEGSNQPQHF.